Presented here are 23 T cell receptor beta chains from one specimen sequenced in a study of blood T cell repertoires in COVID-19. Profiled with immunoSEQ multiplex PCR; TCRdb holds only in-frame clones, not every one. The sample includes approximately 190,000 clones, about 81% of them seen just once. Source material: peripheral blood. All receptors derive from a young man with active or convalescent COVID-19.

The chain uses TRBV2 and TRBJ1-6, with D possibly being TRBD1 (5 bases). CDR1 and CDR2 (germline): SNHLY, FYNNEI. The length of the CDR3 is 14 residues. Trimming left V 4 bases short and J 9 bases short, with 13 bases between. As DNA, the CDR3 is TGTGCCAGCAGTGGGGCAGGGCGTGGTTCACCCCTCCACTTT. Protein: CASSGAGRGSPLHF.

The chain has TRBV10-3 and TRBJ1-4; D uncertain. This CDR3 is built from 16 residues. V lost 0 bases to trimming and J lost 7 bases, with 15 bases between them. The V gene's germline CDR1 is ENHRY and CDR2 SYGVKD. The CDR3 DNA is TGTGCCATCAGTGAGTCGGTCAGGACTACACCTGAAAAACTGTTTTTT. Its protein product is CAISESVRTTPEKLFF.

The rearrangement links TRBV5-5 to TRBJ2-5; 8 bases line up with TRBD1. The CDR3 has 16 residues. Germline-derived CDR1 and CDR2 are SGHKS and YYEKEE (reference sequence). V trimming: 0 bases; J trimming: 5 bases; junction bases outside the gene matches: 9. CDR3 sequence reads: CASSLGKPGQVETQYF. CDR3 DNA sequence: TGTGCCAGCAGCTTGGGGAAACCGGGACAGGTGGAGACCCAGTACTTC.

The CDR3: CASSPGTRDYGYTF. DNA for the CDR3: TGCGCCAGCAGCCCAGGGACAAGGGACTATGGCTACACCTTC. The chain employs TRBV4-3 and TRBJ1-2; a weak D match, TRBD1 (6 bases). The germline V and J ends were trimmed by 4 bases and 3 bases, with 12 bases remaining between them. CDR3 length: 14 residues. The germline V gene encodes CDR1 LGHNA and CDR2 YSLEER.

This chain connects TRBV19 to TRBJ2-7; possible D gene TRBD2, 6 bases. The CDR3 is made up of 18 amino acids. CDR1 and CDR2 from the germline V gene are LNHDA and SQIVND (reference sequence). Between the trimmed V and J ends, which lost 4 bases and 2 bases, there was a span of 24 bases. The DNA of the CDR3 is TGTGCCAGTAGTAGGGGACTTAAGCCAGAGACAGCCACCTACGAGCAGTACTTC. It codes for CASSRGLKPETATYEQYF.

V usage is TRBV7-9 and J usage is TRBJ2-3, with D hard to call. Trimming took 4 bases from V and 1 from J, leaving 6 bases between them. Germline-derived CDR1 and CDR2 are SEHNR and FQNEAQ (reference sequence). The CDR3 spans 13 residues. CDR3 nucleotides: TGTGCCAGCAGCTCTCGCGGCACAGATACGCAGTATTTT. The encoded protein is CASSSRGTDTQYF.

V gene TRBV9 combines with J gene TRBJ1-6; D remains ambiguous. Trimming stripped 3 bases from V and 7 bases from J, with 5 bases between. This CDR3 comprises 12 residues. CDR1 SGDLS and CDR2 YYNGEE come from the germline V gene. The CDR3 DNA sequence: TGTGCCAGCAGCGGCTACAATTCACCCCTCCACTTT. Residues: CASSGYNSPLHF.

This clone appeared a few times. The chain uses TRBV13 and TRBJ1-2, with a weak D call TRBD1 (5 bases). CDR1 is PRHDT, CDR2 FYEKMQ, per germline (reference sequence). This CDR3 is built from 15 residues. Trimming cost V 1 base and J 4 bases, with 13 bases left between them. The CDR3 nucleotides are TGTGCCAGCAGCTTAGCGGGACGGGGGAGCTATGGCTACACCTTC. As protein: CASSLAGRGSYGYTF.

This clone was detected once. This chain connects TRBV24-1 to TRBJ2-2; D is possibly TRBD1 (5 bases). The CDR3 sequence is 15 residues long. Germline loops: CDR1 KGHDR, CDR2 SFDVKD. V lost 3 bases and J lost 3, with 10 bases in between. The CDR3 sequence is CATSDLRADTGELFF. The CDR3 DNA follows: TGTGCCACCAGTGATCTCAGGGCCGACACCGGGGAGCTGTTTTTT.

CDR3 in DNA: TGCGCCAGCAGCCACCACAGGGACACTGAAGCTTTCTTT. Translated, it gives CASSHHRDTEAFF. This chain uses TRBV4-1 with TRBJ1-1; TRBD1 is a possible D gene (6 bases). V was trimmed by 3 bases and J by 3 bases, leaving 8 bases between them. This CDR3 comprises 13 residues. CDR1 MGHRA and CDR2 YSYEKL come from the germline V gene.

V and J are TRBV28 and TRBJ1-2; D uncertain. This CDR3 contains 12 residues. V gave up 8 bases and J gave up 4 bases, with 11 bases separating them. Per germline, CDR1 MDHEN and CDR2 SYDVKM. CDR3 DNA sequence: TGTGCCAGCGGAGGTCGTAGCTATGGCTACACCTTC. Protein sequence: CASGGRSYGYTF.

The rearrangement uses TRBV6-5 and TRBJ1-5; no clear D gene. There are 13 residues in the CDR3. Trimming took 3 bases from V and 6 from J, leaving 9 bases between them. Per germline, CDR1 MNHEY and CDR2 SVGAGI. The CDR3 DNA follows: TGTGCCAGCAGTTATTCCACTAGTCAGCCCCAGCATTTT. The encoded protein is CASSYSTSQPQHF.

The V gene is TRBV3-1 (or the pseudogene TRBV3-2), the J gene TRBJ2-1; TRBD2 matches 8 bases. CDR3 length equals 17 residues. Trimming took 3 bases from V and 7 from J; bases not matched to a gene: 14. The germline gives CDR1 LGHDT, CDR2 YNNKEL (reference sequence). DNA for the CDR3: TGTGCCAGCAGCCATCCCCAGGGTGGGGCTAGCGGGAATGAGCAGTTCTTC. Amino acid sequence: CASSHPQGGASGNEQFF.

J is TRBJ1-2 and V is TRBV27; TRBD1 is a possible D gene (5 bases). CDR3 length: 15 amino acids. V was cut by 0 bases and J by 7 bases, with 15 bases left in between. In germline, CDR1 is MNHEY, CDR2 SMNVEV (reference sequence). The CDR3 coding sequence is TGTGCCAGCAGTTTATCCGCCACGGCAGGGTCTGGCTACACCTTC. Translated: CASSLSATAGSGYTF.

This sequence joins TRBV6-5 and TRBJ2-5; perhaps TRBD2 as D (6 bases). The CDR3 is 14 amino acids. The germline gives CDR1 MNHEY, CDR2 SVGAGI. Trimming removed 0 bases from V and 5 bases from J, with 10 bases in between. CDR3 DNA: TGTGCCAGCAGTTACTCTGGGGGGTGGGAGACCCAGTACTTC. Encoded protein: CASSYSGGWETQYF.

The chain uses TRBV19 and TRBJ2-3, with 8 bases fitting TRBD1. V was clipped by 7 bases and J by 2 bases; unmatched bases: 8. Germline values: CDR1 LNHDA, CDR2 SQIVND (reference sequence). The CDR3 sequence is 15 residues long. CDR3 sequence: CASIPTGVNTDTQYF. CDR3 in DNA: TGTGCCAGTATCCCGACAGGGGTTAACACAGATACGCAGTATTTT.

This rearrangement joins TRBV2 to TRBJ2-3; TRBD1 is a possible D gene (5 bases). Germline CDR1 SNHLY, CDR2 FYNNEI. Trimming took 8 bases from V and 4 from J, leaving 13 bases between them. The CDR3 loop spans 13 amino acids. The CDR3 DNA is TGTGCCAGCGTGGGGCAAGTCCCAGATACGCAGTATTTT. Its translation: CASVGQVPDTQYF.

The V gene is TRBV10-1, the J gene TRBJ2-1; TRBD2 matches at 9 bases. CDR1 and CDR2 (germline): WNHNN, SYGVQD (reference sequence). The CDR3 length is 16 residues. The ends lost 2 bases at V and 2 bases at J; junction bases unmatched: 4. This CDR3 reads CASSESSGGPYNEQFF. The CDR3 nucleotides read TGCGCCAGCAGTGAGAGTAGCGGGGGCCCCTACAATGAGCAGTTCTTC.

The chain couples TRBV12-3 or TRBV12-4 to TRBJ2-2; D is undetermined. CDR3 length: 12 residues. V lost 4 bases to trimming and J lost 4 bases, with 4 bases between them. In DNA form, the CDR3 reads TGTGCCAGCAGTTCTCCCACCGGGGAGCTGTTTTTT. Translating gives CASSSPTGELFF.

The chain employs TRBV28 and TRBJ1-5, with 7 bases lining up with TRBD1. The junction had 9 bases not matched to a gene; V was cut back by 7 bases and J by 6 bases. CDR1 is MDHEN, CDR2 SYDVKM, per germline. The CDR3 runs 14 residues. The CDR3 nucleotides read TGTGCCAGCACTACAGGGGCAGTTGGTCAGCCCCAGCATTTT. Amino acids: CASTTGAVGQPQHF.

The chain is built from TRBV20-1 and TRBJ1-2, with D possibly being TRBD1 (5 bases). Trimming shortened V by 3 bases and J by 5 bases, and 10 bases separated the two germline ends. The CDR3 has 12 amino acids. CDR1 is DFQATT, CDR2 SNEGSKA, per germline (reference sequence). The CDR3 sequence: CSASDSVYGYTF. The CDR3 nucleotides read TGCAGTGCTAGTGACAGTGTGTATGGCTACACCTTC.

The chain recombines TRBV19 with TRBJ1-5, with a tentative D call TRBD1 (5 bases). The V end was cut by 7 bases, the J end by 1 base, with 11 bases between. The CDR3 extends over 14 amino acids. Germline-derived CDR1 and CDR2 are LNHDA and SQIVND (reference sequence). In nucleotides, the CDR3 is TGTGCCAGTACCTTCAGGGAAAGCAATCAGCCCCAGCATTTT. Its translation is CASTFRESNQPQHF.

The chain has TRBV30 and TRBJ2-5; D gene unclear. Looked up from germline, CDR1 is GTSNPN and CDR2 is SVGIG (reference sequence). V was pared by 4 bases and J by 5 bases, with 14 bases between. The length of the CDR3 is 13 residues. In DNA form, the CDR3 reads TGTGCCTGGACCCCTACCGTTGCGGAGACCCAGTACTTC. Protein product: CAWTPTVAETQYF.